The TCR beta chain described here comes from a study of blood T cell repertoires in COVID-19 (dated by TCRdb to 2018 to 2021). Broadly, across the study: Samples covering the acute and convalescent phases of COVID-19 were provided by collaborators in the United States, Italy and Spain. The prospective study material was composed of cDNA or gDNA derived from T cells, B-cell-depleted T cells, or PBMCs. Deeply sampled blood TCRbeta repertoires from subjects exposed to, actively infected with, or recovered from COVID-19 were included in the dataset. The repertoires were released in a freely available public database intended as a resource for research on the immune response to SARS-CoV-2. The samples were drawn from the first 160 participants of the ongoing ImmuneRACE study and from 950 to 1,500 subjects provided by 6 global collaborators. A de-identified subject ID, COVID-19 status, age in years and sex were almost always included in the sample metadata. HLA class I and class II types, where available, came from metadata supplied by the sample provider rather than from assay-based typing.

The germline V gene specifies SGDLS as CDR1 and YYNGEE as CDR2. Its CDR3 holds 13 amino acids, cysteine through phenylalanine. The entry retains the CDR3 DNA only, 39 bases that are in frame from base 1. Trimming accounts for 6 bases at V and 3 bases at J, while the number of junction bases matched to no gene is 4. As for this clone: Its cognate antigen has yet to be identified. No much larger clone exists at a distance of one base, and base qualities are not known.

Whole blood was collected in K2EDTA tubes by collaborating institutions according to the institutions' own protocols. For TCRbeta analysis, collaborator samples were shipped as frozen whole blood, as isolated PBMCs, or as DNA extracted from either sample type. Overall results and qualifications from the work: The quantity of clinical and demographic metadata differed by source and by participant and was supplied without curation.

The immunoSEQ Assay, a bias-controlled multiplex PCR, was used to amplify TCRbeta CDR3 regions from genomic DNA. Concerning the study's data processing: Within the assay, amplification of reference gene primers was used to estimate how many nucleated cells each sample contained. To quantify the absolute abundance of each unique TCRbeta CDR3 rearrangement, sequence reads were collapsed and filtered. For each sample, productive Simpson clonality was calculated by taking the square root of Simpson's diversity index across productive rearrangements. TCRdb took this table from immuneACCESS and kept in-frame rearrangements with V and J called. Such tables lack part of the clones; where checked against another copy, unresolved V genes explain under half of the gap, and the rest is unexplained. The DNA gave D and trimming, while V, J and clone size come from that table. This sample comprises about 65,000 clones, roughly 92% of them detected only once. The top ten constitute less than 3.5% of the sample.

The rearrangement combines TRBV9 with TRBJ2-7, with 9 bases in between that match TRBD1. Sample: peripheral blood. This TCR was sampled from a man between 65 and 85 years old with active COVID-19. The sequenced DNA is TGTGCCAGCAACAGACAGGGGGGCTACGAGCAGTACTTC. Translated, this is CASNRQGGYEQYF.